Listed here are 32 T cell receptor beta chains from one sample, sequenced in a study of blood T cell repertoires in COVID-19. Using immunoSEQ multiplex PCR, the repertoire was profiled, and TCRdb retains in-frame clones only, with some absent. The sample holds about 210,000 clones, roughly 80% seen once. The specimen sequenced was peripheral blood. Every receptor here comes from a woman aged 70-85 years with COVID-19, enrolled during active disease.

This clone has more than one count but fewer than ten. This sequence joins TRBV2 and TRBJ2-7; 11 positions agree with TRBD1. The CDR3 loop spans 15 amino acids. Germline V CDR1 and CDR2: SNHLY, FYNNEI. V was clipped by 5 bases and J by 3 bases; unmatched bases: 6. CDR3 in amino acids: CASSSGQGANYEQYF. The CDR3 bases are TGTGCCAGCAGTTCTGGACAGGGGGCCAACTACGAGCAGTACTTC.

This chain uses TRBV3-1 (or the pseudogene TRBV3-2) with TRBJ1-4; 8 nucleotides align to TRBD1. CDR1 is LGHDT, CDR2 YNNKEL, per germline (reference sequence). This CDR3 region has 17 residues. V dropped 1 base and J dropped 4; count of bases not matched to a gene: 8. CDR3 sequence reads: CASSQGGGTGDNEKLFF. The CDR3 coding sequence is TGTGCCAGCAGCCAAGGTGGAGGGACAGGAGATAATGAAAAACTGTTTTTT.

V and J are TRBV7-2 and TRBJ1-2; 8 nucleotides align to TRBD1. V lost 2 bases and J lost 1; bases outside the gene matches: 9. CDR1 is SGHTA, CDR2 FQGNSA, per germline. The CDR3 runs 17 residues. The CDR3 is CASSLYARQGLNYGYTF. Here the CDR3 DNA reads TGTGCCAGCAGCTTATACGCACGACAGGGGCTTAACTATGGCTACACCTTC.

The rearrangement links TRBV7-9 to TRBJ1-4; 8 nucleotides match TRBD1. After removal of 5 bases from V and 0 bases from J, the junction contained 5 bases not matched to a gene. Germline lookup yields CDR1 SEHNR and CDR2 FQNEAQ (reference sequence). The CDR3 covers 16 residues. CDR3 amino acids: CASSIDRGTTNEKLFF. The DNA of the CDR3 is TGTGCCAGCAGCATTGACAGGGGCACAACTAATGAAAAACTGTTTTTT.

The chain has TRBV5-4 and TRBJ1-3; TRBD1 matches at 7 bases. J lost 4 bases, V lost 3 bases, and 1 base had no gene match. Per the germline V gene, CDR1 is SGHNT and CDR2 is YYREEE (reference sequence). CDR3 length: 13 residues. The CDR3 region is CASSSDRGNTIYF. CDR3 bases: TGTGCCAGCAGCTCGGACAGGGGAAACACCATATATTTT. Drawing the rest from reference TRBV5-4 and TRBJ1-3, the complete variable domain is ETGVTQSPTHLIKTRGQQVTLRCSSQSGHNTVSWYQQALGQGPQFIFQYYREEENGRGNFPPRFSGLQFPNYSSELNVNALELDDSALYLCASSSDRGNTIYFGEGSWLTVV.

The genes are TRBV27 and TRBJ2-7; TRBD1 might be the D (7 bases). Per germline, CDR1 MNHEY and CDR2 SMNVEV (reference sequence). Trimming removed 4 bases from V and 9 bases from J, with 19 bases in between. The CDR3 length is 14 residues. CDR3 sequence: CASSSWGARQGQYF. The CDR3 bases are TGTGCCAGCAGTTCATGGGGGGCCCGACAGGGGCAGTACTTC.

This clone was seen just once. The V and J genes are TRBV6-6 and TRBJ2-7, with D unclear. This CDR3 has 11 amino acids. Germline CDR1 reads MNHNY; CDR2 reads SVGAGI (reference sequence). With 5 bases removed from V and 4 bases from J, the gap between germline ends came to 6 bases. The CDR3 sequence is CASSRLYEQYF. The CDR3 bases are TGTGCCAGCAGTAGATTATACGAGCAGTACTTC.

The chain recombines TRBV7-6 with TRBJ1-3; maybe TRBD1 (6 bases). The CDR3 is 16 residues long. Per the germline V gene, CDR1 is SGHVS and CDR2 is FNYEAQ. Trimming took off 0 bases at V and 4 bases at J, with 13 bases between the two ends. The CDR3 sequence is CASSLARIGGGNTIYF. For the CDR3, the DNA is TGTGCCAGCAGCTTAGCGCGGATAGGGGGAGGAAACACCATATATTTT.

This chain joins TRBV4-2 and TRBJ2-2; D is unclear. The CDR3 loop spans 14 amino acids. Germline loops: CDR1 LGHNA, CDR2 YNFKEQ. V lost 3 bases to trimming and J lost 4 bases, with 9 bases between them. Here the CDR3 reads CASSQTYSTGELFF. As DNA, the CDR3 is TGTGCCAGCAGCCAGACATACAGCACCGGGGAGCTGTTTTTT.

CDR3 sequence: CASSPLTGGEETQYF. For the CDR3, the DNA is TGTGCCAGCTCACCCTTGACAGGGGGGGAAGAGACCCAGTACTTC. The chain carries TRBV18 and TRBJ2-5; 9 positions match TRBD1. This CDR3 is 15 amino acids long. Germline values: CDR1 KGHSH, CDR2 LQKENI. Germline trimming cut 3 bases from V and 3 bases from J; bases unmatched to any gene: 5.

The genes are TRBV28 and TRBJ1-6, with TRBD1 identical over 7 bases. The ends lost 8 bases at V and 5 bases at J; junction bases unmatched: 3. This CDR3 comprises 13 residues. CDR1 MDHEN and CDR2 SYDVKM come from the germline V gene. CDR3 DNA: TGTGCCAGCTACAGGGGTAATAATTCACCCCTCCACTTT. It specifies CASYRGNNSPLHF.

The chain combines TRBV2 with TRBJ1-5; 12 positions agree with TRBD1. V was clipped by 8 bases and J by 6 bases; unmatched bases: 5. The CDR3 covers 14 residues. CDR1 and CDR2 (germline): SNHLY, FYNNEI. The CDR3 protein is CASGRDRGLQPQHF. The DNA of the CDR3 is TGTGCCAGCGGCCGGGACAGGGGGCTTCAGCCCCAGCATTTT.

CDR3 sequence: CSVGEGQFYGYTF. The CDR3 DNA reads as TGCAGCGTTGGGGAGGGGCAGTTCTATGGCTACACCTTC. This sequence joins TRBV29-1 and TRBJ1-2; tentative D call: TRBD1 (5 bases). V was cut by 4 bases and J by 4 bases, with 13 bases left in between. This CDR3 has 13 residues. CDR1 and CDR2 from the germline V gene are SQVTM and ANQGSEA.

This clone showed up just once. V usage is TRBV29-1 and J usage is TRBJ1-1; possibly TRBD1 for D (5 bases). V was clipped by 4 bases and J by 3 bases, with 9 bases between them. This CDR3 contains 12 residues. CDR1 and CDR2 (germline): SQVTM, ANQGSEA. Here the CDR3 reads CSVGPGHTEAFF. Here the CDR3 DNA reads TGCAGCGTTGGACCAGGGCACACTGAAGCTTTCTTT. The full variable domain, its missing parts supplied by reference TRBV29-1 and TRBJ1-1, is SAVISQKPSRDICQRGTSLTIQCQVDSQVTMMFWYRQQPGQSLTLIATANQGSEATYESGFVIDKFPISRPNLTFSTLTVSNMSPEDSSIYLCSVGPGHTEAFFGQGTRLTVV.

V usage is TRBV2 and J usage is TRBJ2-7; 12 bases are shared with TRBD2. Germline V gene sequence: CDR1 SNHLY, CDR2 FYNNEI. The trim removed 6 bases at V and 7 bases at J, leaving 10 bases unmatched. CDR3 length: 15 amino acids. The CDR3 DNA sequence: TGTGCCAGCAGGTCGGCTAGCGGGAGGGCCTTTGAGCAGTACTTC. The encoded protein is CASRSASGRAFEQYF.

This chain joins TRBV3-1 (or the pseudogene TRBV3-2) and TRBJ1-1; the D is unclear. The CDR3 spans 12 residues. V gave up 1 base and J gave up 7 bases, with 7 bases separating them. CDR1 and CDR2 (germline): LGHDT, YNNKEL (reference sequence). Here the CDR3 reads CASSQVGLEAFF. The CDR3 DNA reads as TGTGCCAGCAGCCAAGTGGGCCTTGAAGCTTTCTTT.

The chain combines TRBV7-8 with TRBJ2-7; D is possibly TRBD1 (7 bases). Germline CDR1 SGHVS, CDR2 FQNEAQ. This CDR3 comprises 15 residues. The V end was cut by 5 bases, the J end by 6 bases, with 20 bases between. The CDR3 sequence: CASSLNLGQGGEQYF. In nucleotides, the CDR3 is TGTGCCAGCAGCCTAAACCTCGGGCAGGGGGGCGAGCAGTACTTC.

The chain couples TRBV9 to TRBJ1-5, with D maybe TRBD1 (6 bases). CDR1 and CDR2 (germline): SGDLS, YYNGEE. The CDR3 covers 14 residues. With 3 bases removed from V and 4 bases from J, the gap between germline ends came to 11 bases. CDR3 DNA: TGTGCCAGCAGCGCCTACGGACAGAATCAGCCCCAGCATTTT. This codes for CASSAYGQNQPQHF.

The sample holds a few counts of this clone. V gene TRBV5-4 combines with J gene TRBJ1-5; tentatively, D is TRBD1 (5 bases). Trimming took off 3 bases at V and 4 bases at J, with 8 bases between the two ends. The CDR3 length is 13 residues. Per germline, CDR1 SGHNT and CDR2 YYREEE (reference sequence). For the CDR3, the DNA is TGTGCCAGCAGCTCCGACAGAAATCAGCCCCAGCATTTT. This translates into CASSSDRNQPQHF.

This sequence joins TRBV6-5 and TRBJ1-2; D remains ambiguous. Trimming took 3 bases from V and 3 from J, leaving 11 bases between them. Germline values: CDR1 MNHEY, CDR2 SVGAGI. The CDR3 contains 14 residues. The CDR3 loop is CASSYAAVDYGYTF. Here the CDR3 DNA reads TGTGCCAGCAGTTATGCCGCCGTAGACTATGGCTACACCTTC.

Comment on this clone: Within the sample, other DNA sequences also encode this same CDR3. J is TRBJ1-2 and V is TRBV10-1; D remains unclear. V was shortened by 0 bases and J by 4 bases, with 6 bases between the two germline ends. CDR1 is WNHNN and CDR2 is SYGVQD in the germline V gene (reference sequence). The length of the CDR3 is 13 residues. The CDR3 is CASSESRGYGYTF. The DNA for the CDR3 is TGCGCCAGCAGTGAGTCGCGGGGCTATGGCTACACCTTC.

The genes are TRBV7-3 and TRBJ2-5; a possible D gene is TRBD1 (6 bases). Germline lookup yields CDR1 SGHTA and CDR2 FQGTGA. Between the trimmed V and J ends, which lost 2 bases and 5 bases, there was a span of 12 bases. The CDR3 runs 14 residues. The CDR3 nucleotides are TGTGCCAGCAGCTTAGCAGGGGTTGGGGAGACCCAGTACTTC. Protein: CASSLAGVGETQYF.

The chain uses TRBV6-5 and TRBJ1-5; 7 nucleotides line up with TRBD1. The V and J ends lost 4 bases and 3 bases, in that order; junction bases with no gene match: 3. The germline V gene has CDR1 MNHEY and CDR2 SVGAGI. The CDR3 runs 14 residues. CDR3 nucleotides: TGTGCCAGCAGTTTGACAGGGAACAATCAGCCCCAGCATTTT. Translating gives CASSLTGNNQPQHF.

The chain couples TRBV19 to TRBJ2-1, with 8 bases fitting TRBD2. CDR3 length: 17 amino acids. With V trimmed by 1 base and J by 2 bases, 7 bases remained unmatched. CDR1 and CDR2 from the germline V gene are LNHDA and SQIVND (reference sequence). This CDR3 reads CASSIVGPRGAYNEQFF. CDR3 DNA sequence: TGTGCCAGTAGTATAGTGGGGCCGCGGGGGGCCTACAATGAGCAGTTCTTC.

This chain uses TRBV18 with TRBJ2-5, with 7 bases that match TRBD1. Per germline, CDR1 KGHSH and CDR2 LQKENI. The CDR3 spans 14 residues. V shed 5 bases, J shed 2 bases, and the junction held 5 bases outside the gene matches. The CDR3 DNA follows: TGTGCCAGCTCAAAACAGGGGTCACAAGAGACCCAGTACTTC. Protein product: CASSKQGSQETQYF.

The V and J genes are TRBV19 and TRBJ1-5; 7 bases map to TRBD1. V shed 9 bases and J 6 bases; nucleotides not matched to a gene: 8. The germline CDR1 and CDR2 sequences are LNHDA and SQIVND (reference sequence). This CDR3 is 13 amino acids long. The CDR3 sequence: CASADRDIQPQHF. CDR3 DNA sequence: TGTGCCAGCGCCGACAGGGACATTCAGCCCCAGCATTTT.

The CDR3 bases are TGTGCCAGTAGTCCGCGACAGTTTACCGGGGCTTTCTTT. The encoded protein is CASSPRQFTGAFF. The genes are TRBV19 and TRBJ1-1; TRBD1 is a possible D gene (5 bases). From germline, CDR1 is LNHDA and CDR2 SQIVND (reference sequence). The V end lost 5 bases, the J end lost 11 bases, and 18 bases lay between the germline ends. This CDR3 spans 13 amino acids.

The chain is built from TRBV28 and TRBJ2-1; the D gene is possibly TRBD2 (7 bases). The CDR3 runs to 16 residues. Trimming removed 5 bases at V and 4 bases at J, with 18 bases between. Germline V gene sequence: CDR1 MDHEN, CDR2 SYDVKM. The CDR3 is CASSLLGGGAYNEQFF. CDR3 in DNA: TGTGCCAGCAGTCTTCTTGGGGGGGGCGCTTACAATGAGCAGTTCTTC. The full variable domain, completed using reference TRBV28 and TRBJ2-1, is DVKVTQSSRYLVKRTGEKVFLECVQDMDHENMFWYRQDPGLGLRLIYFSYDVKMKEKGDIPEGYSVSREKKERFSLILESASTNQTSMYLCASSLLGGGAYNEQFFGPGTRLTVL.

This clone appeared a single time. The V call is TRBV5-4, the J call TRBJ2-5; D ambiguous. This CDR3 comprises 15 residues. Trimming stripped 2 bases from V and 5 bases from J, with 16 bases between. Per germline, CDR1 SGHNT and CDR2 YYREEE (reference sequence). The CDR3 loop is CASSFADIAQETQYF. The CDR3 DNA follows: TGTGCCAGCAGCTTCGCCGACATTGCCCAGGAGACCCAGTACTTC.

The chain uses TRBV11-2 and TRBJ1-4, with TRBD1 matching over 7 bases. The trim removed 1 base at V and 8 bases at J, leaving 4 bases unmatched. The germline V gene encodes CDR1 SGHAT and CDR2 FQNNGV. The CDR3 length is 14 residues. In DNA, the CDR3 is TGTGCCAGCAGCTTAGGGACAGGCCGGGAAAAACTGTTTTTT. Its protein is CASSLGTGREKLFF.

The J gene is TRBJ2-7, the V gene TRBV5-5, with 9 bases aligning to TRBD1. Germline V CDR1 and CDR2: SGHKS, YYEKEE (reference sequence). The CDR3 totals 14 residues. V trimming: 4 bases; J trimming: 2 bases; junction bases outside the gene matches: 4. Here the CDR3 DNA reads TGTGCCAGCAGCGTACAGGGGGCACCCTACGAGCAGTACTTC. As protein: CASSVQGAPYEQYF.

On this clone itself: Different DNA sequences within this sample yield the same CDR3. The chain carries TRBV5-1 and TRBJ1-5; 8 nucleotides align to TRBD1. This CDR3 region has 16 residues. V was pared by 0 bases and J by 2 bases, with 4 bases of the junction left unmatched. In germline, CDR1 is SGHRS, CDR2 YFSETQ. The CDR3 protein is CASSLAPTGGNQPQHF. In nucleotides, the CDR3 is TGCGCCAGCAGCTTGGCCCCGACAGGGGGCAATCAGCCCCAGCATTTT.